The subject of this entry is one TCR beta chain. The data were obtained in a study of blood T cell repertoires in COVID-19. About the study: Sites in the United States, Italy and Spain provided acute and convalescent COVID-19 samples. PBMCs, B-cell-depleted T cells, or T cells were the source of the cDNA or gDNA that made up the material.

Trimming took 4 bases from V and 6 from J; bases not matched to a gene: 8. Germline V gene lookup returns CDR1 SGHDT and CDR2 YYEEEE. The CDR3 runs 15 residues. How the authors handled the data: Amplification from reference gene primers served as the basis for estimated nucleated cell counts. The method was immunoSEQ multiplex PCR; TCRdb's version includes in-frame clones alone and lacks a portion of them. V, J and clone size derive from that table, while D and trimming were established from the DNA sequence. Of approximately 200,000 clones listed, roughly 88% are singletons. Material for sequencing was peripheral blood. The chain couples TRBV5-6 to TRBJ2-1; TRBD2 aligns across 9 bases. The source of this sequence is a man aged 55 to 70 with acute or convalescent COVID-19. Here the CDR3 DNA reads TGTGCCAGCAGCGGAGGTAGCGGGAGTCTCAATGAGCAGTTCTTC. Protein: CASSGGSGSLNEQFF.